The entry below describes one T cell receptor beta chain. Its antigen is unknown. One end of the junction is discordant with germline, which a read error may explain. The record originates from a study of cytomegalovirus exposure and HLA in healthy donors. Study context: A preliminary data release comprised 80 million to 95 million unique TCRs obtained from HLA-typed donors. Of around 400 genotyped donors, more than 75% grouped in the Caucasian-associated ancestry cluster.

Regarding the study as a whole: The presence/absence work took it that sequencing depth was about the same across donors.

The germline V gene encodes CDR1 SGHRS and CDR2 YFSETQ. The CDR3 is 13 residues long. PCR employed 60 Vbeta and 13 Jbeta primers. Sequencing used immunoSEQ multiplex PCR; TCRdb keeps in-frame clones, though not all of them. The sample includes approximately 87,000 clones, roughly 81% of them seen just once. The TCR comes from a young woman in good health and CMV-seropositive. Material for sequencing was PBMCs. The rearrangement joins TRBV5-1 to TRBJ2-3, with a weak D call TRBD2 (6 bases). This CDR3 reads CASSLERADTQYF. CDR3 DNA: TGCGCCAGCAGTTTGGAGCGGGCGGATACGCAGTATTTT.